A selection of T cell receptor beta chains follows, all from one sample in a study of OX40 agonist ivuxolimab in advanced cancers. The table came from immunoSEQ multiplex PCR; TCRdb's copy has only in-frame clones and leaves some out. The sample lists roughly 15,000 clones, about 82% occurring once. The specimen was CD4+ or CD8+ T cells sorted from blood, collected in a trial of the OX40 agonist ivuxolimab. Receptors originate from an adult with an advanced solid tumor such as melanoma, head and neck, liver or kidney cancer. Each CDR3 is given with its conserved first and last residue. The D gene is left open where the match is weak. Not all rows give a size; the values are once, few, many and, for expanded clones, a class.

CDR3 protein: CASRGGTPTYEQYF
CDR3 DNA: TGTGCCAGCAGGGGAGGGACTCCCACCTACGAGCAGTACTTC
J gene: TRBJ2-7
clone size: NA
D gene: TRBD2
V gene: TRBV25-1

CDR3 protein: CASSLEGAPYGYTF
CDR3 DNA: TGTGCCAGCAGTTTGGAGGGGGCGCCTTATGGCTACACCTTC
J gene: TRBJ1-2
clone size: NA
D gene: TRBD1
V gene: TRBV11-1

CDR3 protein: CSFRTGSTGELFF
CDR3 DNA: TGCAGCTTCAGGACAGGATCCACCGGGGAGCTGTTTTTT
J gene: TRBJ2-2
clone size: NA
D gene: TRBD1
V gene: TRBV29-1

CDR3 protein: CASSDQRQTLPQETQYF
CDR3 DNA: TGTGCCAGCAGTGACCAAAGACAAACCCTACCCCAAGAGACCCAGTACTTC
J gene: TRBJ2-5
clone size: NA
D gene: NA
V gene: TRBV25-1

CDR3 protein: CASSFQTGTAPGNEQFF
CDR3 DNA: TGTGCCAGCAGCTTTCAAACAGGGACAGCACCCGGCAATGAGCAGTTCTTC
J gene: TRBJ2-1
clone size: NA
D gene: TRBD1
V gene: TRBV7-9

CDR3 protein: CASSPDRAVGETQYF
CDR3 DNA: TGTGCCAGCTCACCCGACAGGGCCGTAGGGGAGACCCAGTACTTC
J gene: TRBJ2-5
clone size: once
D gene: TRBD1
V gene: TRBV18

CDR3 protein: CAWKRDRGYEQYF
CDR3 DNA: TGTGCCTGGAAAAGGGACAGGGGCTACGAGCAGTACTTC
J gene: TRBJ2-7
clone size: NA
D gene: TRBD1
V gene: TRBV30

CDR3 protein: CASSSAGGYNEQFF
CDR3 DNA: TGCGCCAGCAGCTCAGCGGGAGGGTACAATGAGCAGTTCTTC
J gene: TRBJ2-1
clone size: few
D gene: TRBD2
V gene: TRBV5-1

CDR3 protein: CASSEDIPYEQYF
CDR3 DNA: TGTGCCAGCAGCGAGGACATCCCCTACGAGCAGTACTTC
J gene: TRBJ2-7
clone size: NA
D gene: NA
V gene: TRBV11-2

CDR3 protein: CSVEDRGPYQETQYF
CDR3 DNA: TGCAGCGTTGAAGACAGGGGCCCGTACCAAGAGACCCAGTACTTC
J gene: TRBJ2-5
clone size: NA
D gene: NA
V gene: TRBV29-1

CDR3 protein: CASSKRDIPSTDTQYF
CDR3 DNA: TGTGCCAGCAGCAAAAGGGACATCCCTAGCACAGATACGCAGTATTTT
J gene: TRBJ2-3
clone size: NA
D gene: NA
V gene: TRBV5-5

CDR3 protein: CASSLGTRVNEQFF
CDR3 DNA: TGTGCCAGCAGCTTAGGGACTAGAGTCAATGAGCAGTTCTTC
J gene: TRBJ2-1
clone size: NA
D gene: TRBD2
V gene: TRBV5-6

CDR3 protein: CAISEGTGRNEQFF
CDR3 DNA: TGTGCCATCAGTGAGGGGACGGGACGCAATGAGCAGTTCTTC
J gene: TRBJ2-1
clone size: NA
D gene: NA
V gene: TRBV10-3

CDR3 protein: CASSLLPGGINEQFF
CDR3 DNA: TGTGCCAGCAGTCTACTCCCAGGTGGAATCAATGAGCAGTTCTTC
J gene: TRBJ2-1
clone size: NA
D gene: NA
V gene: TRBV6-5

CDR3 protein: CASSLGTGILRRYEQDF
CDR3 DNA: TGTGCCAGCAGCTTGGGGACAGGGATACTAAGGAGGTACGAGCAGGACTTC
J gene: TRBJ2-7
clone size: NA
D gene: TRBD1
V gene: TRBV7-9

CDR3 protein: CATYQRQGEDTQYF
CDR3 DNA: TGTGCCACGTATCAAAGACAGGGAGAGGATACGCAGTATTTT
J gene: TRBJ2-3
clone size: once
D gene: TRBD1
V gene: TRBV7-9

CDR3 protein: CASSRRDRGLHEQFF
CDR3 DNA: TGTGCCAGCAGCCGCCGGGACAGGGGTTTGCATGAGCAGTTCTTC
J gene: TRBJ2-1
clone size: few
D gene: TRBD1
V gene: TRBV13

CDR3 protein: CASRGGRSYGWAFF
CDR3 DNA: TGTGCCAGCAGAGGCGGCAGATCATACGGTTGGGCTTTCTTT
J gene: TRBJ1-1
clone size: NA
D gene: NA
V gene: TRBV28

CDR3 protein: CASSSGMTQETQYF
CDR3 DNA: TGTGCCAGCAGTTCCGGGATGACTCAAGAGACCCAGTACTTC
J gene: TRBJ2-5
clone size: few
D gene: NA
V gene: TRBV28

CDR3 protein: CASGWAGGETQYF
CDR3 DNA: TGTGCCAGTGGATGGGCAGGGGGAGAGACCCAGTACTTC
J gene: TRBJ2-5
clone size: NA
D gene: TRBD1
V gene: TRBV2

CDR3 protein: CASSQAGTGGEQYF
CDR3 DNA: TGCGCCAGCAGCCAGGCCGGGACAGGGGGAGAGCAGTACTTC
J gene: TRBJ2-7
clone size: NA
D gene: TRBD1
V gene: TRBV4-1

CDR3 protein: CASSLEDFGGGSTDTQYF
CDR3 DNA: TGTGCCAGTAGTCTAGAGGACTTCGGAGGGGGGAGCACAGATACGCAGTATTTT
J gene: TRBJ2-3
clone size: NA
D gene: NA
V gene: TRBV19

CDR3 protein: CASSLAGGADNEQFF
CDR3 DNA: TGTGCCAGCAGCTTAGCGGGGGGGGCAGATAATGAGCAGTTCTTC
J gene: TRBJ2-1
clone size: NA
D gene: NA
V gene: TRBV7-8

CDR3 protein: CASSHPEVGLVHEQYF
CDR3 DNA: TGCGCCAGCAGTCACCCCGAAGTAGGACTAGTTCACGAGCAGTACTTC
J gene: TRBJ2-7
clone size: NA
D gene: TRBD2
V gene: TRBV10-2

CDR3 protein: CASSLGPSGTGELFF
CDR3 DNA: TGTGCCAGCAGCTTGGGACCATCGGGGACCGGGGAGCTGTTTTTT
J gene: TRBJ2-2
clone size: NA
D gene: NA
V gene: TRBV5-5

CDR3 protein: CASSVAPAQLEAFF
CDR3 DNA: TGTGCCAGCAGCGTAGCCCCCGCTCAGTTAGAAGCTTTCTTT
J gene: TRBJ1-1
clone size: NA
D gene: NA
V gene: TRBV9

CDR3 protein: CASSIVGTGRVEQYF
CDR3 DNA: TGTGCCAGTAGTATAGTAGGGACAGGGAGGGTCGAGCAGTACTTC
J gene: TRBJ2-7
clone size: few
D gene: TRBD1
V gene: TRBV19

CDR3 protein: CASSWGSHQPQHF
CDR3 DNA: TGTGCCAGCAGTTGGGGGTCCCATCAGCCCCAGCATTTT
J gene: TRBJ1-5
clone size: few
D gene: NA
V gene: TRBV27

CDR3 protein: CASSLGRSLTLEKLFF
CDR3 DNA: TGTGCCAGCAGCTTGGGCAGGTCTCTTACCCTTGAAAAACTGTTTTTT
J gene: TRBJ1-4
clone size: NA
D gene: NA
V gene: TRBV5-8

CDR3 protein: CASSSGGSYGYTF
CDR3 DNA: TGTGCCAGCAGCTCTGGCGGGAGCTATGGCTACACCTTC
J gene: TRBJ1-2
clone size: NA
D gene: NA
V gene: TRBV5-6

CDR3 protein: CASGATGGLTEAFF
CDR3 DNA: TGTGCTAGTGGTGCGACAGGGGGCCTCACTGAAGCTTTCTTT
J gene: TRBJ1-1
clone size: once
D gene: TRBD1
V gene: TRBV12-5

CDR3 protein: CASSPPSGSPHEQYF
CDR3 DNA: TGTGCCAGCAGCCCCCCAAGCGGGAGTCCCCACGAGCAGTACTTC
J gene: TRBJ2-7
clone size: medium-sized
D gene: TRBD2
V gene: TRBV7-9

CDR3 protein: CASSLEVGTGYEQYF
CDR3 DNA: TGTGCCAGCAGCTTAGAGGTCGGCACAGGCTACGAGCAGTACTTC
J gene: TRBJ2-7
clone size: NA
D gene: NA
V gene: TRBV7-8

CDR3 protein: CASRWSNGADNEQFF
CDR3 DNA: TGCGCCAGCAGATGGAGTAATGGGGCAGACAATGAGCAGTTCTTC
J gene: TRBJ2-1
clone size: NA
D gene: NA
V gene: TRBV4-1

CDR3 protein: CASGQGGPLYEQYF
CDR3 DNA: TGTGCCAGCGGGCAGGGCGGCCCCCTTTACGAGCAGTACTTC
J gene: TRBJ2-7
clone size: NA
D gene: NA
V gene: TRBV27

CDR3 protein: CASSQEYSLTYEQYF
CDR3 DNA: TGTGCCAGCAGCCAAGAATACAGCCTGACCTACGAGCAGTACTTC
J gene: TRBJ2-7
clone size: NA
D gene: NA
V gene: TRBV4-2

CDR3 protein: CASSVSDSPTEQYF
CDR3 DNA: TGTGCCAGCAGCGTATCCGACAGCCCCACTGAGCAGTACTTC
J gene: TRBJ2-7
clone size: NA
D gene: NA
V gene: TRBV9

CDR3 protein: CASSLVDRGRGLGPNQPQHF
CDR3 DNA: TGTGCCAGCAGTTTGGTAGACAGGGGGCGCGGGCTAGGACCGAATCAGCCCCAGCATTTT
J gene: TRBJ1-5
clone size: NA
D gene: TRBD1
V gene: TRBV28

CDR3 protein: CASSVIQGTGELFF
CDR3 DNA: TGTGCCAGCAGCGTCATACAGGGGACCGGGGAGCTGTTTTTT
J gene: TRBJ2-2
clone size: NA
D gene: TRBD1
V gene: TRBV9

CDR3 protein: CASSFGGGSYEQYF
CDR3 DNA: TGTGCCAGCAGCTTCGGCGGCGGATCTTACGAGCAGTACTTC
J gene: TRBJ2-7
clone size: NA
D gene: NA
V gene: TRBV7-3